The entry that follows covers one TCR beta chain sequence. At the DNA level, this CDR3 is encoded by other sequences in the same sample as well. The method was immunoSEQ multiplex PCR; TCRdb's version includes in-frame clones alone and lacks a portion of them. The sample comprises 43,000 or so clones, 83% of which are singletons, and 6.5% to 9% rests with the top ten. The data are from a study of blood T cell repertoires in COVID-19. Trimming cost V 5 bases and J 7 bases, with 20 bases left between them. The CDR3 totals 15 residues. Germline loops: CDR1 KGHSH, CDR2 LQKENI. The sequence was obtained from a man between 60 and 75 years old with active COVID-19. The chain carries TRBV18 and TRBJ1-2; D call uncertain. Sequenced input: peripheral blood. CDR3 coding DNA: TGTGCCAGCTCAAGTCAAGAGGGTCGGGGTGGTGGCTACACCTTC. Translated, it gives CASSSQEGRGGGYTF.